What follows are 14 T cell receptor beta chains derived from one specimen sequenced in a study of cytomegalovirus exposure and HLA in healthy donors. With 60 Vbeta and 13 Jbeta primers, the PCR was carried out. The repertoire was sequenced with immunoSEQ multiplex PCR; TCRdb's copy has only in-frame clones and lacks some. Of roughly 150,000 clones detected, approximately 80% appear once; the ten largest clones hold about 2.2%. Sequencing was done on a sample of PBMCs. These receptors all come from a man aged 25 to 40 in good health and CMV-seronegative.

This chain joins TRBV16 and TRBJ2-1; D is undetermined. The germline V gene encodes CDR1 KGHSY and CDR2 FQNENV. V was shortened by 1 base and J by 7 bases, with 11 bases between the two germline ends. The CDR3 sequence is 14 residues long. This chain's CDR3 is CASSQWAGYNEQFF. DNA for the CDR3: TGTGCCAGCAGCCAATGGGCTGGATATAATGAGCAGTTCTTC.

The rearrangement links TRBV19 to TRBJ2-7, with D perhaps TRBD2 (6 bases). The CDR3 loop spans 14 amino acids. In germline, CDR1 is LNHDA, CDR2 SQIVND (reference sequence). Trimming stripped 4 bases from V and 6 bases from J, with 16 bases between. This CDR3 reads CASSNPTGGLEQYF. CDR3 coding DNA: TGTGCCAGTAGTAATCCGACCGGGGGACTCGAGCAGTACTTC.

In its sample, this clone was seen a few times. The rearrangement uses TRBV7-2 and TRBJ2-7; perhaps TRBD2 as D (6 bases). Per germline, CDR1 SGHTA and CDR2 FQGNSA. The CDR3 totals 15 residues. Between the trimmed V and J ends, which lost 0 bases and 6 bases, there was a span of 15 bases. The CDR3 spells CASSLASGTGGEQYF. CDR3 nucleotides: TGTGCCAGCAGCTTAGCTTCAGGGACCGGGGGCGAGCAGTACTTC.

The CDR3 region has the DNA TGCGCCAGCAGTCAATCTTGTATTAGGGACAGGGAATCCCATGGCTACACCTTC. This translates into CASSQSCIRDRESHGYTF. This chain joins TRBV23-1 and TRBJ1-2; 9 nucleotides align to TRBD1. TRBV23-1 is designated an ORF whose function remains uncertain. The CDR3 runs 18 residues. V lost 0 bases to trimming and J lost 6 bases; unmatched junction nucleotides: 14.

The V and J genes are TRBV25-1 and TRBJ2-5; possibly TRBD2 for D (5 bases). Germline CDR1 and CDR2: MGHDK and SYGVNS. The CDR3 has 15 residues. Deletions cut 0 bases from V and 5 bases from J, with 13 bases between. The CDR3 sequence: CASSEYLVGGETQYF. Here the CDR3 DNA reads TGTGCCAGCAGTGAATATTTGGTAGGCGGGGAGACCCAGTACTTC.

The chain combines TRBV14 with TRBJ2-7, with 8 positions matching TRBD1. Germline CDR1 and CDR2: SGHDN and FVKESK. The CDR3 runs 14 residues. Trimming cost V 4 bases and J 3 bases; bases outside gene matches: 5. CDR3 sequence (DNA): TGTGCCAGCAGCCGGGGACAGGTGGGCTACGAGCAGTACTTC. Encoded protein: CASSRGQVGYEQYF.

The genes are TRBV5-1 and TRBJ2-2, with D unresolved. Germline V gene lookup returns CDR1 SGHRS and CDR2 YFSETQ. This CDR3 spans 16 amino acids. The V and J ends lost 1 base and 0 bases respectively, with 10 bases between them. CDR3 nucleotide sequence: TGCGCCAGCAGCTTGACCGTGCGGACGAACACCGGGGAGCTGTTTTTT. Protein: CASSLTVRTNTGELFF. Drawing the rest from reference TRBV5-1 and TRBJ2-2, the complete variable domain is KAGVTQTPRYLIKTRGQQVTLSCSPISGHRSVSWYQQTPGQGLQFLFEYFSETQRNKGNFPGRFSGRQFSNSRSEMNVSTLELGDSALYLCASSLTVRTNTGELFFGEGSRLTVL.

CDR3 protein: CASSSPLRGRYEQYF. The CDR3 region has the DNA TGTGCCAGCAGTTCCCCGTTGCGGGGTCGTTACGAGCAGTACTTC. The rearrangement links TRBV27 to TRBJ2-7, with a possible D match to TRBD2 (6 bases). Trimming took 4 bases from V and 4 from J, leaving 17 bases between them. Germline-derived CDR1 and CDR2 are MNHEY and SMNVEV (reference sequence). The CDR3 extends over 15 amino acids.

CDR3 loop: CASSSFDGADGYTF. The CDR3 nucleotides read TGTGCCAGCAGCTCCTTTGATGGGGCGGATGGCTACACCTTC. The rearrangement links TRBV7-9 to TRBJ1-2; perhaps TRBD1 as D (5 bases). Between the trimmed V and J ends, which lost 4 bases and 6 bases, there was a span of 15 bases. CDR3 length: 14 residues. Looked up from germline, CDR1 is SEHNR and CDR2 is FQNEAQ (reference sequence). Looking up the rest from reference TRBV7-9 and TRBJ1-2 gives the full variable domain: DTGVSQNPRHKITKRGQNVTFRCDPISEHNRLYWYRQTLGQGPEFLTYFQNEAQLEKSRLLSDRFSAERPKGSFSTLEIQRTEQGDSAMYLCASSSFDGADGYTFGSGTRLTVV.

The chain employs TRBV28 and TRBJ1-3; D is uncertain. The CDR3 is made up of 14 amino acids. The germline CDR1 and CDR2 sequences are MDHEN and SYDVKM. V lost 2 bases and J lost 13, with 18 bases in between. The CDR3 loop reads CASSLLSARASIYF. CDR3 bases: TGTGCCAGCAGTTTACTTTCAGCGAGAGCCTCTATATATTTT.

CDR3: CASSPPSTNLGYTF. The DNA of the CDR3 is TGTGCCAGCTCACCACCGTCGACAAACCTAGGCTACACCTTC. The chain uses TRBV18 and TRBJ1-2; D unresolved. Trimming removed 0 bases from V and 8 bases from J, with 13 bases in between. Germline lookup yields CDR1 KGHSH and CDR2 LQKENI. The CDR3 length is 14 residues.

The CDR3 region has the DNA TGTGCCAGCAGTCCTTGGGACAGCTCCCAGAGTCCTGAAGCTTTCTTT. This gives the protein CASSPWDSSQSPEAFF. The chain employs TRBV28 and TRBJ1-1, with 7 bases fitting TRBD1. This CDR3 is 16 amino acids long. In germline, CDR1 is MDHEN, CDR2 SYDVKM. With 5 bases clipped from V and 6 bases from J, the junction kept 15 bases outside the gene matches.

The rearrangement uses TRBV7-6 and TRBJ2-7; TRBD1 is a possible D gene (6 bases). From germline, CDR1 is SGHVS and CDR2 FNYEAQ. The CDR3 has 13 amino acids. V gave up 5 bases and J gave up 2 bases, with 10 bases separating them. The CDR3 reads CASSLTGTYEQYF. The CDR3 nucleotides are TGTGCCAGCAGCCTAACAGGGACCTACGAGCAGTACTTC.

This clone was detected only a few times. The V and J genes are TRBV6-1 and TRBJ1-3, with D unclear. Germline V gene sequence: CDR1 MNHNS, CDR2 SASEGT. V lost 2 bases to trimming and J lost 3 bases, with 11 bases between them. The CDR3 sequence is 15 residues long. CDR3 DNA: TGTGCCAGCAGTGAATACGAGGCATATGGAAACACCATATATTTT. This encodes CASSEYEAYGNTIYF.